The 18 T cell receptor beta chains below all came from one sample that was sequenced in a study of shared clonotypes between healthy human individuals. This table comes from immunoSEQ multiplex PCR, and its TCRdb copy is limited to in-frame clones, with some not included. The repertoire holds more than 2,000,000 clones, more than 80% seen once, with approximately 0.4% in the top ten. What was sequenced was naive CD4+ T cells from PBMCs. Regarding subset: CD45RA+ positively selected. These receptors came from a man aged 18 to 30 in good health. Some clones in this sample may be carry-over from other donors' samples.

This chain uses TRBV19 with TRBJ1-5; D gene ambiguous. Germline V lookup: CDR1 LNHDA, CDR2 SQIVND (reference sequence). V gave up 3 bases and J gave up 0 bases, with 6 bases separating them. The CDR3 extends over 14 amino acids. CDR3 residues: CASSILYSNQPQHF. DNA for the CDR3: TGTGCCAGTAGTATCCTATATAGCAATCAGCCCCAGCATTTT.

The chain links TRBV2 to TRBJ2-2; TRBD2 matches at 8 bases. J was trimmed by 7 bases and V by 3 bases; bases with no gene match: 10. The CDR3 contains 16 residues. CDR1 and CDR2 from the germline V gene are SNHLY and FYNNEI. DNA for the CDR3: TGTGCCAGCAGTGACGAGAGCGGGAGTAACCTCGGGGAGCTGTTTTTT. Translating gives CASSDESGSNLGELFF.

This clone is a singleton in its sample. V usage is TRBV19 and J usage is TRBJ1-5, with D perhaps matching TRBD1 (5 bases). Trimming shortened V by 3 bases and J by 7 bases, and 19 bases separated the two germline ends. The CDR3 runs 16 residues. The germline V gene encodes CDR1 LNHDA and CDR2 SQIVND (reference sequence). The CDR3 here is CASSILVGAKLQPQHF. The CDR3 DNA reads TGTGCCAGTAGTATCTTGGTAGGGGCCAAGCTGCAGCCCCAGCATTTT.

The CDR3 coding sequence is TGTGCCAGCAGCCGGGGGGGCCCCATAGCTTTCTTT. Residues: CASSRGGPIAFF. The rearrangement uses TRBV5-4 and TRBJ1-1, with D perhaps TRBD1 (6 bases). CDR3 length: 12 residues. Per germline, CDR1 SGHNT and CDR2 YYREEE (reference sequence). The germline V and J ends were trimmed by 4 bases and 10 bases, with 14 bases remaining between them.

The V gene is TRBV7-2, the J gene TRBJ1-2; no firm D call. Germline loops: CDR1 SGHTA, CDR2 FQGNSA. This CDR3 comprises 14 residues. Trimming removed 1 base from V and 3 bases from J, with 9 bases in between. The CDR3 sequence: CASSLGVAYYGYTF. For the CDR3, the DNA is TGTGCCAGCAGCTTAGGTGTAGCCTACTATGGCTACACCTTC.

As concerns this clone: The same CDR3 arises from other DNA sequences in this sample as well. The genes are TRBV5-1 and TRBJ2-7; no clear D gene. The CDR3 spans 13 residues. Deletions cut 0 bases from V and 0 bases from J, with 4 bases between. CDR1 SGHRS and CDR2 YFSETQ come from the germline V gene. The CDR3 region has the DNA TGCGCCAGCAGCTTGGTTCTCTCCTACGAGCAGTACTTC. Translation: CASSLVLSYEQYF.

CDR3 in amino acids: CASSIGLAGATHLQETQYF. In DNA form, the CDR3 reads TGTGCCAGTAGTATAGGACTAGCGGGGGCGACCCATTTACAAGAGACCCAGTACTTC. The chain employs TRBV19 and TRBJ2-5; 12 bases fit TRBD2. This CDR3 is built from 19 residues. Germline V gene lookup returns CDR1 LNHDA and CDR2 SQIVND (reference sequence). The trim removed 1 base at V and 2 bases at J, leaving 11 bases unmatched.

The chain has TRBV15 and TRBJ1-4, with 7 bases matching TRBD1. The V gene's germline CDR1 is LNHNV and CDR2 YYDKDF (reference sequence). This CDR3 spans 15 amino acids. Losses at the gene ends were 5 bases for V and 8 bases for J; bases not matched to a gene: 11. The CDR3 DNA reads as TGTGCCACCAGCTTAAGGACAGGTCAAGGGGAAAAACTGTTTTTT. Its protein is CATSLRTGQGEKLFF.

The V and J genes are TRBV21-1 and TRBJ2-7; the table's D call of TRBD1 was not tested on the DNA. TRBV21-1 corresponds to a pseudogene. This CDR3 is 15 amino acids long. CDR3 DNA sequence: TGTGCCAGCAATGTCTGGGCCAGGGGGCACTACGAGCAGTACTTC. Amino acid sequence: CASNVWARGHYEQYF.

The rearrangement joins TRBV18 to TRBJ2-7; D unresolved. The CDR3 loop spans 14 amino acids. Germline lookup yields CDR1 KGHSH and CDR2 LQKENI. Deletions cut 8 bases from V and 2 bases from J, with 16 bases between. CDR3 amino acids: CASRTSPGTYEQYF. The DNA for the CDR3 is TGTGCCAGCAGAACGTCCCCCGGAACCTACGAGCAGTACTTC.

The V and J genes are TRBV5-1 and TRBJ2-2, with D possibly matching TRBD1 (5 bases). The CDR3 is made up of 15 amino acids. V dropped 3 bases and J dropped 0 bases, with 9 bases sitting between them. From germline, CDR1 is SGHRS and CDR2 YFSETQ. CDR3 DNA sequence: TGCGCCAGCAGCTCGGACACTGCGAACACCGGGGAGCTGTTTTTT. Translated: CASSSDTANTGELFF.

This chain joins TRBV9 and TRBJ1-2; D may be TRBD1 (6 bases). V was shortened by 3 bases and J by 4 bases, with 19 bases between the two germline ends. Per germline, CDR1 SGDLS and CDR2 YYNGEE. The CDR3 covers 16 residues. DNA for the CDR3: TGTGCCAGCAGCGCGTTACAGGGCCAAGGGAGCTATGGCTACACCTTC. Its translation is CASSALQGQGSYGYTF. The full variable domain, with the rest looked up from reference TRBV9 and TRBJ1-2, is DSGVTQTPKHLITATGQRVTLRCSPRSGDLSVYWYQQSLDQGLQFLIQYYNGEERAKGNILERFSAQQFPDLHSELNLSSLELGDSALYFCASSALQGQGSYGYTFGSGTRLTVV.

This clone was seen more than once but under ten times. The CDR3 DNA is TGTGCCAGCAGTTCTAGCGGCGCCTACGAGCAGTACTTC. It codes for CASSSSGAYEQYF. V usage is TRBV7-9 and J usage is TRBJ2-7, with TRBD2 identical over 7 bases. This CDR3 contains 13 residues. After removal of 6 bases from V and 2 bases from J, the junction contained 4 bases not matched to a gene. Per the germline V gene, CDR1 is SEHNR and CDR2 is FQNEAQ (reference sequence).

In DNA form, the CDR3 reads TGCGCCAGCAGCCAAGAACCGGGACTAGCGGGACTTTACGAGCAGTACTTC. This codes for CASSQEPGLAGLYEQYF. The chain couples TRBV4-1 to TRBJ2-7; 13 bases match TRBD2. Germline V gives CDR1 MGHRA, CDR2 YSYEKL. V shed 0 bases and J 4 bases; nucleotides not matched to a gene: 6. The CDR3 has 17 residues.

The chain combines TRBV30 with TRBJ1-5; D is uncertain. With 4 bases removed from V and 2 bases from J, the gap between germline ends came to 12 bases. In germline, CDR1 is GTSNPN, CDR2 SVGIG (reference sequence). The length of the CDR3 is 14 residues. The CDR3 DNA reads TGTGCCTGGACATACCGCGGAGGCAATCAGCCCCAGCATTTT. Amino acid sequence: CAWTYRGGNQPQHF. The variable domain in full, with the rest retrieved from reference TRBV30 and TRBJ1-5, is SQTIHQWPATLVQPVGSPLSLECTVEGTSNPNLYWYRQAAGRGLQLLFYSVGIGQISSEVPQNLSASRPQDRQFILSSKKLLLSDSGFYLCAWTYRGGNQPQHFGDGTRLSIL.

The chain combines TRBV4-3 with TRBJ1-1, with D possibly matching TRBD1 (5 bases). Per the germline V gene, CDR1 is LGHNA and CDR2 is YSLEER. The ends were cut back, 4 bases at V and 3 bases at J, with 15 bases in the middle. The CDR3 runs 15 residues. CDR3 sequence: CASSLRRVWDTEAFF. The CDR3 bases are TGCGCCAGCAGCCTCCGCAGGGTATGGGACACTGAAGCTTTCTTT.

The V gene is TRBV29-1, the J gene TRBJ2-7, with TRBD1 matching over 9 bases. This CDR3 is built from 14 residues. CDR1 is SQVTM, CDR2 ANQGSEA, per germline. V lost 6 bases to trimming and J lost 3 bases; unmatched junction nucleotides: 9. CDR3 sequence: CSVGGGQGYYEQYF. The DNA for the CDR3 is TGCAGCGTGGGGGGCGGACAGGGGTACTACGAGCAGTACTTC.

J is TRBJ2-3 and V is TRBV5-1; the D call may be TRBD1 or TRBD2 (5 bases each). The CDR3 loop spans 15 amino acids. Germline V gene lookup returns CDR1 SGHRS and CDR2 YFSETQ. Trimming took off 3 bases at V and 2 bases at J, with 13 bases between the two ends. The CDR3 DNA is TGCGCCAGCAGCTCGGGACGGTTGTTCACAGATACGCAGTATTTT. This gives the protein CASSSGRLFTDTQYF.